This T cell receptor (beta chain) comes out of a study of CD8+ T cells in alopecia areata (dated by TCRdb to between 2017 and 2018). Study-wide context: The study used high-throughput TCRbeta sequencing to examine T cell clonal expansion in alopecia areata, in both the C3H/HeJ mouse model and human patients. On the human side, TCRbeta sequencing was run on scalp tissue and on sorted CD4+ and CD8+ peripheral blood T cells from healthy controls and from alopecia areata patients with either patchy or totalis/universalis disease. Scalp clonality was compared among normal scalp (n=4), patchy alopecia areata scalp (n=8), and alopecia totalis/universalis scalp (n=8). RNA was obtained with the PAXgene miRNA kit for fixed scalp, the miRNeasy kit for PBMCs, and the RNeasy kit for mouse skin. TCRbeta CDR3 regions were amplified by immunoSEQ multiplex PCR with 35 Vbeta forward and 13 Jbeta reverse primers.

The investigation overall reported the following: Unlike mouse skin, which is dominated by gammadelta T cells, normal human skin has resident alphabeta T cells that are also sequenced, and this complicates analysis of the scalp TCR repertoire. Compared with normal scalp, lesional scalp, particularly in alopecia totalis/universalis, had higher clonality and more expanded CD8+ clones, which suggests antigenic drive. TCR sequences shared between patients were less clear than in mice, possibly partly because of HLA diversity in the patient population.

On this clone itself: Its antigen is still unknown. The input lacks base qualities; no much larger clone sits a single base away.

After PBMCs were isolated by density centrifugation and stained for CD3, CD4 and CD8, a FACSAria was used to sort CD4+ and CD8+ T cells. Scalp biopsies and blood samples were provided by unaffected controls. The protocol used for the library was the immunoSEQ multiplex PCR assay. RNA was extracted from all samples and reverse transcribed into cDNA as template for TCR sequencing. SuperScript III was used to make first-strand cDNA, primed with a 2:1 mix of oligo-dT and random hexamers. A synthetic immune receptor repertoire was used to assess amplification bias, and residual bias was removed computationally. The original methods were these. After raw reads were preprocessed to remove errors, the CDR3 was defined following IMGT conventions as running from the conserved cysteine to phenylalanine. Clonality was computed as 1 minus the Shannon entropy, with the entropy normalized by log2 of the number of productive unique TCRs. Scalp TCRbeta sequences were cross-referenced with sorted blood CD4 and CD8 repertoires so that the CD4 or CD8 identity of scalp clones could be inferred. The source is immuneACCESS, and TCRdb retained only in-frame sequences with V and J called. Part of the clones is not carried over; for the studies checked, unresolved V genes explain less than half of this, and the remainder is unexplained. V, J and clone size derive from that table, while D and trimming were established from the DNA sequence. The sample table contains 150,000 to 200,000 clones; only one count was recorded for around 57% of them. The leading ten clones occupy approximately 4.3% of the sample.

Deletion took 1 base off V and 5 bases off J, with a span of 16 bases between the germline ends. CDR3 length: 16 amino acids, cysteine to phenylalanine. The kept DNA is CDR3 alone, 48 bases in frame from the first base. CDR1 and CDR2, per the germline V gene, are SGHRS and YFSETQ. The clonotype comes from a human donor in good health. The sample was CD4+ T cells sorted from blood. The receptor chain draws on TRBV5-1 and TRBJ1-5; the D gene cannot be named for sure. The CDR3 protein: CASSLFPKSAHQPQHF. The DNA sequence follows: TGCGCCAGCAGCTTGTTCCCTAAGTCCGCGCATCAGCCCCAGCATTTT.